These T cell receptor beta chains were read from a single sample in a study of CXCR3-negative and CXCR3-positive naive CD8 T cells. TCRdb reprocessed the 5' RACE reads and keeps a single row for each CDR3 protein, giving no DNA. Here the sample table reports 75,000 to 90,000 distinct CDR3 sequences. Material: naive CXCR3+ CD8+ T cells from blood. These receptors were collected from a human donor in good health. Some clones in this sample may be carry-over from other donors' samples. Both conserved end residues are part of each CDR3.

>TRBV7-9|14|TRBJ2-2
CASSLTENTGELFF
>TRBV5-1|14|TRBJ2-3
CASTQELAEDTQYF
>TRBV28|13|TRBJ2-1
CASKARSNNEQFF
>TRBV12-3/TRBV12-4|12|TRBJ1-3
CASGAGGNTIYF
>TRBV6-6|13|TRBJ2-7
CASSYYMGNEQYF
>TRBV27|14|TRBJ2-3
CASSLLRGSDTQYF
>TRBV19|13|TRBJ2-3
CASTQGSTDTQYF
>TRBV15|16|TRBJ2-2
CATSTARQGATGELFF
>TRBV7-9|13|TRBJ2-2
CASSLAIPGELFF
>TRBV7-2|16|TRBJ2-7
CASSERDSEVPYEQYF
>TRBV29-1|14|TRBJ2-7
CSVGFGAPSYEQYF
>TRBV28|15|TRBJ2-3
CASSQGTGGTDTQYF
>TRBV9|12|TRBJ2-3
CASSVEGDTQYF
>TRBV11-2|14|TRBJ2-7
CASTSTGSGYEQYF
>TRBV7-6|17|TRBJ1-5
CASSLGDRGDGHQPQHF
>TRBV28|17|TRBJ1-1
CASSLLLDRGVNTEAFF
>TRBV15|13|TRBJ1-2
CATSSGGLRGYTF
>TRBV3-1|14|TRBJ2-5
CASSQDDRAETQYF
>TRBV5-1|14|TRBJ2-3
CASSLRTSTEAQYF
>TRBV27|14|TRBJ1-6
CASKTGRGDSPLHF
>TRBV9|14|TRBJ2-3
CASSGRDSTDTQYF
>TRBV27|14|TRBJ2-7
CASSSGLVVYEQYF
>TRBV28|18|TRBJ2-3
CASSLSGDGRGQSDTQYF
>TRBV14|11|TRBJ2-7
CASSQGGEQYF
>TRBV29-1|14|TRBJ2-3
CSVLGQRGTDTQYF
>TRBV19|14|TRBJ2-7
CASSLGTGTYEQYF
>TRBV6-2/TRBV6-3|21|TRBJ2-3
CASSYPLTGTGITPSTDTQYF
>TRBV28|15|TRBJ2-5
CASSTTSGVFGTQYF
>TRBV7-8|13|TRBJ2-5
CASSLNQGETQYF
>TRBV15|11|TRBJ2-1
CATGGGDEQFF
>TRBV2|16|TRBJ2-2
CASSVRDRGITGELFF
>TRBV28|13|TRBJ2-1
CASSLYSNNEQFF
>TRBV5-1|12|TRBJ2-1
CASSPQDNEQFF
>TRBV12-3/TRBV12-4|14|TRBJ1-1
CASSLGGGRIEAFF
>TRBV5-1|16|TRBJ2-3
CASSSVPGTAADTQYF
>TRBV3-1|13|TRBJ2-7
CASGLAGSYEQYF
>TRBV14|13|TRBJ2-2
CASSQTGLGELFF